This T cell receptor (beta chain) comes out of a study of cytomegalovirus exposure and HLA in healthy donors. Study details: Later, an analysis reported that the 120 or so validation repertoires had used the same platform as the 666 first-cohort repertoires. Study results and caveats: The authors confirmed in vitro that three CMV-associated chains were specific for CMV antigens. Usually a TCR sequence was rare, but some public TCRs were found in many donors.

Details on this clone: Its antigen is still unknown.

V lost 4 bases, J lost 2 bases, and 8 bases stayed unmatched. Germline V gene data show CDR1 as LNHDA and CDR2 as SQIVND (reference sequence). This CDR3 comprises 16 residues. Measured with immunoSEQ multiplex PCR; TCRdb has only the in-frame clones, and not every one. The data show about 120,000 clones, more than 70% seen once. The V gene is TRBV19, the J gene TRBJ2-7; TRBD1 aligns across 10 bases. The sample was PBMCs. The origin of this receptor is a woman between 25 and 40 years old in good health and CMV-seronegative. The CDR3 loop is CASSRNRDRGTYEQYF. The CDR3 region has the DNA TGTGCCAGTAGTAGGAACCGGGACAGGGGCACCTACGAGCAGTACTTC.